These 24 T cell receptor beta chains were sequenced from one sample in a study of early T cells in non-severe SARS-CoV-2 infection. From the 5' RACE reads, TCRdb called clonotypes with MiXCR, one entry per CDR3 protein. The table shows tens of thousands of distinct CDR3 sequences, with about an eighth occurring only once. Sequenced material: whole blood. The receptors originated from an adult who was a healthcare worker with PCR-confirmed SARS-CoV-2 infection or an uninfected control (not recorded which).

V and J are TRBV29-1 and TRBJ2-7, with 14 bases lining up with TRBD2. Germline V gene data show CDR1 as SQVTM and CDR2 as ANQGSEA. The CDR3 has 15 amino acids. V gave up 6 bases and J gave up 7 bases; unmatched junction bases: 11. CDR3 sequence (DNA): TGCAGCGTGTTACCGGGACTAGCGGGAGAGGGGGAGCAGTACTTC. This encodes CSVLPGLAGEGEQYF.

This clonotype appeared many times. The gene calls are TRBV7-8 and TRBJ2-1, with D perhaps TRBD2 (6 bases). Germline V gene lookup returns CDR1 SGHVS and CDR2 FQNEAQ. The CDR3 covers 17 residues. V shed 4 bases and J shed 7 bases, with 23 bases lying between them. The CDR3 loop is CASSSARGGMRRNEQFF. In DNA, the CDR3 is TGTGCCAGCAGCTCCGCCCGTGGCGGGATGAGGAGGAATGAGCAGTTCTTC. Drawing the rest from reference TRBV7-8 and TRBJ2-1, the complete variable domain is GAGVSQSPRYKVAKRGQDVALRCDPISGHVSLFWYQQALGQGPEFLTYFQNEAQLDKSGLPSDRFFAERPEGSVSTLKIQRTQQEDSAVYLCASSSARGGMRRNEQFFGPGTRLTVL.

There are many counts of this clonotype. The chain employs TRBV5-1 and TRBJ1-1; 11 bases are shared with TRBD1. The V gene's germline CDR1 is SGHRS and CDR2 YFSETQ. After removal of 7 bases from V and 5 bases from J, the junction contained 10 bases not matched to a gene. The CDR3 length is 15 residues. The CDR3 nucleotides are TGCGCCAGCTACCCGGACAGGGGGCTGGGGACTGAAGCTTTCTTT. Residues: CASYPDRGLGTEAFF. Together with reference TRBV5-1 and TRBJ1-1, the CDR3 gives the full variable domain: KAGVTQTPRYLIKTRGQQVTLSCSPISGHRSVSWYQQTPGQGLQFLFEYFSETQRNKGNFPGRFSGRQFSNSRSEMNVSTLELGDSALYLCASYPDRGLGTEAFFGQGTRLTVV.

In this sample, this clonotype turned up many times. The chain couples TRBV29-1 to TRBJ2-3; 8 bases fit TRBD2. The CDR3 loop spans 15 amino acids. With 3 bases clipped from V and 0 bases from J, the junction kept 5 bases outside the gene matches. Germline assignment: CDR1 SQVTM and CDR2 ANQGSEA. In DNA form, the CDR3 reads TGCAGCGTTGATATGCGGGAGGCGAGCACAGATACGCAGTATTTT. Residues: CSVDMREASTDTQYF.

This clonotype was seen only a few times. V gene TRBV24-1 combines with J gene TRBJ2-2, with 10 bases lining up with TRBD2. The CDR3 is made up of 20 amino acids. V lost 3 bases and J lost 2; bases outside the gene matches: 14. Germline V CDR1 and CDR2: KGHDR, SFDVKD. As DNA, the CDR3 is TGTGCCACCAGTGATCGACGGACTAGCGGCGAGACCTTAAACACCGGGGAGCTGTTTTTT. It encodes CATSDRRTSGETLNTGELFF.

This clonotype was recorded at least ten times. Here the CDR3 reads CASSRSYEQYF. Here the CDR3 DNA reads TGTGCCAGCAGCCGAAGCTACGAGCAGTACTTC. The chain has TRBV3-1 and TRBJ2-7; D is uncertain. CDR1 and CDR2 (germline): LGHDT, YNNKEL (reference sequence). CDR3 length equals 11 residues. The V gene lost 4 bases and the J gene lost 3 bases, with 4 bases spanning the gap.

The chain recombines TRBV12-3 or TRBV12-4 with TRBJ2-1, with D possibly being TRBD2 (5 bases). V shed 1 base and J shed 10 bases, with 14 bases lying between them. This CDR3 spans 14 amino acids. CDR3: CASSLVRTLPEQFF. The CDR3 DNA follows: TGTGCCAGCAGTTTAGTTAGGACTCTCCCCGAGCAGTTCTTC.

This clonotype came up a few times. V gene TRBV7-9 combines with J gene TRBJ2-1, with D unresolved. Looked up from germline, CDR1 is SEHNR and CDR2 is FQNEAQ (reference sequence). The length of the CDR3 is 14 residues. V lost 1 base and J lost 5, with 9 bases in between. CDR3: CASSLGQTHNEQFF. The CDR3 DNA reads as TGTGCCAGCAGCTTAGGTCAGACCCACAATGAGCAGTTCTTC.

The sample holds a few counts of this clonotype. This chain joins TRBV18 and TRBJ1-4, with unresolved D. The CDR3 has 11 amino acids. Germline CDR1 and CDR2: KGHSH and LQKENI. The ends were cut back, 6 bases at V and 5 bases at J, with 4 bases in the middle. CDR3 protein: CASSQNEKLFF. CDR3 nucleotides: TGTGCCAGCTCCCAAAATGAAAAACTGTTTTTT. Complete variable domain (other parts from reference TRBV18 and TRBJ1-4): NAGVMQNPRHLVRRRGQEARLRCSPMKGHSHVYWYRQLPEEGLKFMVYLQKENIIDESGMPKERFSAEFPKEGPSILRIQQVVRGDSAAYFCASSQNEKLFFGSGTQLSVL.

A few counts support this clonotype. The CDR3 coding sequence is TGTGCCAGCAGTTTCCACCGGGACAGGGTTCCCCTCGGCTACGAGCAGTACTTC. It encodes CASSFHRDRVPLGYEQYF. J is TRBJ2-7 and V is TRBV6-2 or TRBV6-3; 9 bases are a match to TRBD1. V was clipped by 4 bases and J by 3 bases; unmatched bases: 16. Germline V gives CDR1 MNHEY, CDR2 SVGEGT. The CDR3 extends over 18 amino acids.

This clonotype was counted at least ten times. This chain links TRBV7-2 with TRBJ2-3, with 12 bases aligning to TRBD2. Germline values: CDR1 SGHTA, CDR2 FQGNSA. V lost 4 bases to trimming and J lost 2 bases; unmatched junction nucleotides: 13. The CDR3 length is 19 residues. The CDR3 bases are TGTGCCAGCAGCTCCCTCCCCCCTAGCGGGAGGGAAATCACAGATACGCAGTATTTT. As protein: CASSSLPPSGREITDTQYF.

This clonotype was counted at least ten times. V and J are TRBV20-1 and TRBJ1-1, with TRBD1 matching 7 bases. The CDR3 covers 17 residues. Losses at the gene ends were 1 base for V and 3 bases for J; bases not matched to a gene: 14. Germline values: CDR1 DFQATT, CDR2 SNEGSKA (reference sequence). The CDR3 nucleotides are TGCAGTGCTAGAGCCGGAAAGAGCAGGGGGTCGGACACTGAAGCTTTCTTT. Protein sequence: CSARAGKSRGSDTEAFF.

The rearrangement links TRBV6-1 to TRBJ2-6, with D possibly matching TRBD2 (6 bases). Germline V CDR1 and CDR2: MNHNS, SASEGT. V was trimmed by 3 bases and J by 7 bases, leaving 10 bases between them. The CDR3 extends over 14 amino acids. The CDR3 nucleotides are TGTGCCAGCAGTGAGTGGGGGGACGCCAACGTCCTGACTTTC. This encodes CASSEWGDANVLTF.

This clonotype has just a few counts. The chain is built from TRBV5-1 and TRBJ2-7; D unclear. Trimming pared 0 bases from V and 4 bases from J, leaving 8 bases between. Germline CDR1 and CDR2: SGHRS and YFSETQ. CDR3 length: 13 amino acids. The CDR3 reads CASSLDYGYEQYF. CDR3 sequence (DNA): TGCGCCAGCAGCTTGGATTACGGTTACGAGCAGTACTTC.

The rearrangement uses TRBV10-3 and TRBJ2-6, with no clear D. Germline V lookup: CDR1 ENHRY, CDR2 SYGVKD. V was clipped by 3 bases and J by 1 base, with 7 bases between them. The CDR3 is 15 residues long. CDR3 protein: CAISDLVSGANVLTF. DNA for the CDR3: TGTGCCATCAGTGACCTAGTATCTGGGGCCAACGTCCTGACTTTC.

The CDR3 coding sequence is TGTGCCAGCACGACTGGGGAGAAAAACATTCAGTACTTC. Amino acids: CASTTGEKNIQYF. This chain connects TRBV18 to TRBJ2-4, with a possible D match to TRBD2 (5 bases). Germline-derived CDR1 and CDR2 are KGHSH and LQKENI. V was pared by 8 bases and J by 4 bases, with 12 bases between. This CDR3 spans 13 amino acids. The whole variable domain, remainder taken from reference TRBV18 and TRBJ2-4, is NAGVMQNPRHLVRRRGQEARLRCSPMKGHSHVYWYRQLPEEGLKFMVYLQKENIIDESGMPKERFSAEFPKEGPSILRIQQVVRGDSAAYFCASTTGEKNIQYFGAGTRLSVL.

This clonotype was seen ten or more times. This sequence joins TRBV7-2 and TRBJ2-1; 10 nucleotides align to TRBD1. This CDR3 is 17 amino acids long. The germline gives CDR1 SGHTA, CDR2 FQGNSA. The ends lost 0 bases at V and 7 bases at J; junction bases unmatched: 9. The CDR3 is CASSLARTGGRLNEQFF. Here the CDR3 DNA reads TGTGCCAGCAGCTTAGCGAGGACAGGGGGAAGGCTTAATGAGCAGTTCTTC.

This clonotype was counted between two and nine times. As DNA, the CDR3 is TGTGCCAGCAGCCAGGTTGGCCCCCGGTTCTTC. This encodes CASSQVGPRFF. The chain joins TRBV7-2 to TRBJ2-1; unclear D gene. The CDR3 spans 11 residues. V was clipped by 5 bases and J by 15 bases, with 14 bases between them. The V gene's germline CDR1 is SGHTA and CDR2 FQGNSA.

This clonotype was recorded only once. This chain connects TRBV20-1 to TRBJ2-1; TRBD2 might be the D (5 bases). The germline V gene encodes CDR1 DFQATT and CDR2 SNEGSKA (reference sequence). The CDR3 contains 12 residues. Trimming shortened V by 2 bases and J by 8 bases, and 10 bases separated the two germline ends. In DNA, the CDR3 is TGCAGTGCTAGACTAGCTAGCCATGAGCAGTTCTTC. It yields the protein CSARLASHEQFF.

This clonotype was picked up many times. The V call is TRBV20-1, the J call TRBJ2-3; 9 positions agree with TRBD1. Germline V gene sequence: CDR1 DFQATT, CDR2 SNEGSKA (reference sequence). CDR3 length equals 18 residues. The V gene end was trimmed by 6 bases and the J gene end by 3 bases; junction bases not matched to a gene: 19. In DNA form, the CDR3 reads TGCAGTGCCCGGCACCGGGACAGGGCGGCGGGACGAACAGATACGCAGTATTTT. This codes for CSARHRDRAAGRTDTQYF.

The rearrangement uses TRBV7-6 and TRBJ1-5; D is undetermined. The CDR3 is 13 residues long. The germline V and J ends were trimmed by 3 bases and 6 bases, with 9 bases remaining between them. Germline lookup yields CDR1 SGHVS and CDR2 FNYEAQ. Here the CDR3 DNA reads TGTGCCAGCAGCTTCCCTATCCCTCAGCCCCAGCATTTT. Translation: CASSFPIPQPQHF.

This clonotype was seen ten or more times. The genes are TRBV6-2 or TRBV6-3 and TRBJ2-1; D uncertain. The CDR3 is made up of 12 amino acids. The V gene's germline CDR1 is MNHEY and CDR2 SVGEGT. Trimming left V 0 bases short and J 10 bases short, with 7 bases between. CDR3 amino acids: CASSYSSLEQFF. CDR3 sequence (DNA): TGTGCCAGCAGTTACTCCAGCTTAGAGCAGTTCTTC.

Sample share makes this clonotype medium-sized (0.01 to 0.1%). The chain links TRBV7-6 to TRBJ2-1; D might be TRBD1 or TRBD2, each matching 6 bases. The CDR3 length is 15 residues. Deletions cut 4 bases from V and 9 bases from J, with 19 bases between. CDR1 is SGHVS, CDR2 FNYEAQ, per germline. CDR3 sequence: CASSSVRGEVAEQFF. The CDR3 DNA is TGTGCCAGCAGCTCAGTGAGGGGGGAGGTAGCTGAGCAGTTCTTC.

There are a few counts of this clonotype. The chain couples TRBV5-5 to TRBJ1-5; D call uncertain. The CDR3 spans 14 residues. CDR1 SGHKS and CDR2 YYEKEE come from the germline V gene (reference sequence). V shed 5 bases and J shed 5 bases, with 14 bases lying between them. This CDR3 is CASRFDISYQPQHF. The CDR3 DNA reads TGTGCCAGCAGATTCGACATTTCTTATCAGCCCCAGCATTTT.